These T cell receptor beta chains were read from a single sample in a study of blood T cell repertoires in COVID-19. Clones were read by immunoSEQ multiplex PCR, and TCRdb kept only the in-frame ones, dropping some. The sample comprises 200,000 to 250,000 clones, around 80% of which are singletons, and roughly 7.6% rests with the top ten. The source material was peripheral blood. These receptors came from a woman aged 80 or over with COVID-19, enrolled during active disease. Both conserved end residues are part of each CDR3. Fields, in order: CDR3 length, V gene, D gene, J gene, clone size, CDR3 DNA, CDR3 protein. D genes are given only for firm matches. Clone size is not always given. Where it is, it says once, few, many or a class for expanded clones.

CDR3 length: 14; V gene: TRBV5-1; D gene: TRBD1; J gene: TRBJ2-7; clone size: NA; CDR3 DNA: TGCGCCAGCAGCCACGGACAGGGCGGCCACGAGCAGTACTTC; CDR3 protein: CASSHGQGGHEQYF
CDR3 length: 15; V gene: TRBV6-5; D gene: NA; J gene: TRBJ1-1; clone size: NA; CDR3 DNA: TGTGCCAGCAGTGACTCCCATCTTAGGGGAACTGAAGCTTTCTTT; CDR3 protein: CASSDSHLRGTEAFF
CDR3 length: 15; V gene: TRBV9; D gene: TRBD2; J gene: TRBJ2-1; clone size: NA; CDR3 DNA: TGTGCCAGCAGCCGAACTAGCGGGGGGGCCGGTGAGCAGTTCTTC; CDR3 protein: CASSRTSGGAGEQFF
CDR3 length: 14; V gene: TRBV5-1; D gene: NA; J gene: TRBJ1-2; clone size: NA; CDR3 DNA: TGCGCCAGCAGCCTAGAGACAGCTAACTATGGCTACACCTTC; CDR3 protein: CASSLETANYGYTF
CDR3 length: 16; V gene: TRBV18; D gene: NA; J gene: TRBJ2-1; clone size: NA; CDR3 DNA: TGTGCCAGCTCCCTTTCGGGCTCCCCGCGGGCGAATGAGCAGTTCTTC; CDR3 protein: CASSLSGSPRANEQFF
CDR3 length: 15; V gene: TRBV3-1/TRBV3-2; D gene: NA; J gene: TRBJ1-1; clone size: NA; CDR3 DNA: TGTGCCAGCAGCCAGTCAGGGGCGAGGTACACTGAAGCTTTCTTT; CDR3 protein: CASSQSGARYTEAFF
CDR3 length: 16; V gene: TRBV4-1; D gene: NA; J gene: TRBJ1-3; clone size: NA; CDR3 DNA: TGCGCCAGCAGCCAAGATCAGCCCCGGGTCGGAAACACCATATATTTT; CDR3 protein: CASSQDQPRVGNTIYF
CDR3 length: 16; V gene: TRBV3-1/TRBV3-2; D gene: TRBD2; J gene: TRBJ2-1; clone size: NA; CDR3 DNA: TGTGCCAGCAGCGGGCTAGCGGGGAAATTTTCTCATGAGCAGTTCTTC; CDR3 protein: CASSGLAGKFSHEQFF
CDR3 length: 15; V gene: TRBV3-1/TRBV3-2; D gene: NA; J gene: TRBJ1-5; clone size: NA; CDR3 DNA: TGTGCCAGCAGCCAAGATGGCGTGGCGGATCGGCCCCAGCATTTT; CDR3 protein: CASSQDGVADRPQHF
CDR3 length: 14; V gene: TRBV7-2; D gene: TRBD1; J gene: TRBJ2-3; clone size: NA; CDR3 DNA: TGTGCCAGCAGAAGGGACAGGGTGACAGATACGCAGTATTTT; CDR3 protein: CASRRDRVTDTQYF
CDR3 length: 15; V gene: TRBV7-2; D gene: NA; J gene: TRBJ1-2; clone size: NA; CDR3 DNA: TGTGCCAGCAGCTTGGCCCTCGTAATTAACTATGGCTACACCTTC; CDR3 protein: CASSLALVINYGYTF
CDR3 length: 14; V gene: TRBV5-1; D gene: NA; J gene: TRBJ1-4; clone size: few; CDR3 DNA: TGCGCCAGCAGTTCTGACCTTGCGGGTGAAAAACTGTTTTTT; CDR3 protein: CASSSDLAGEKLFF
CDR3 length: 14; V gene: TRBV5-4; D gene: NA; J gene: TRBJ2-3; clone size: NA; CDR3 DNA: TGTGCCAGCAGCCAAGGGGGTAGCACAGATACGCAGTATTTT; CDR3 protein: CASSQGGSTDTQYF
CDR3 length: 16; V gene: TRBV5-1; D gene: NA; J gene: TRBJ2-3; clone size: NA; CDR3 DNA: TGCGCCAGCAGCCCCCGACTTAGCGGAACCACAGATACGCAGTATTTT; CDR3 protein: CASSPRLSGTTDTQYF
CDR3 length: 14; V gene: TRBV5-1; D gene: NA; J gene: TRBJ2-2; clone size: NA; CDR3 DNA: TGCGCCAGCAGCTTCGAGGGGAGGACCGGGGAGCTGTTTTTT; CDR3 protein: CASSFEGRTGELFF
CDR3 length: 18; V gene: TRBV25-1; D gene: NA; J gene: TRBJ2-5; clone size: NA; CDR3 DNA: TGTGCCAGCAGTCAGGCGGAGGGCAGGGGTAGCGGGCGAGAGACCCAGTACTTC; CDR3 protein: CASSQAEGRGSGRETQYF
CDR3 length: 13; V gene: TRBV18; D gene: NA; J gene: TRBJ2-5; clone size: NA; CDR3 DNA: TGTGCCAGCTCACGGGGCAACCAAGAGACCCAGTACTTC; CDR3 protein: CASSRGNQETQYF
CDR3 length: 11; V gene: TRBV20-1; D gene: NA; J gene: TRBJ1-1; clone size: NA; CDR3 DNA: TGCAGTGCCAGGGCGAACACTGAAGCTTTCTTT; CDR3 protein: CSARANTEAFF
CDR3 length: 12; V gene: TRBV18; D gene: NA; J gene: TRBJ2-5; clone size: NA; CDR3 DNA: TGTGCCAGCTCACAGAGGCAAGAGACCCAGTACTTC; CDR3 protein: CASSQRQETQYF
CDR3 length: 15; V gene: TRBV7-8; D gene: TRBD1; J gene: TRBJ2-1; clone size: once; CDR3 DNA: TGTGCCAGCAGCCGAGGACAGGTACGATACAATGAGCAGTTCTTC; CDR3 protein: CASSRGQVRYNEQFF
CDR3 length: 22; V gene: TRBV21-1; D gene: NA; J gene: TRBJ1-3; clone size: NA; CDR3 DNA: NA; CDR3 protein: CASSKAGRRGRKPWGAGNTIYF
CDR3 length: 13; V gene: TRBV19; D gene: NA; J gene: TRBJ1-4; clone size: NA; CDR3 DNA: TGTGCCAGTAGTATTGGGACACCGGGAAAACTGTTTTTT; CDR3 protein: CASSIGTPGKLFF
CDR3 length: 16; V gene: TRBV4-1; D gene: TRBD1; J gene: TRBJ1-4; clone size: NA; CDR3 DNA: TGCGCCAGCAGCCAAGGCCCCGGGACAGCAAATGAAAAACTGTTTTTT; CDR3 protein: CASSQGPGTANEKLFF
CDR3 length: 17; V gene: TRBV24-1; D gene: NA; J gene: TRBJ2-3; clone size: NA; CDR3 DNA: TGTGCCACCAGTGACCGGGGGTCTAGCGCGAACTCAGATACGCAGTATTTT; CDR3 protein: CATSDRGSSANSDTQYF
CDR3 length: 14; V gene: TRBV19; D gene: TRBD2; J gene: TRBJ2-1; clone size: NA; CDR3 DNA: TGTGCCAGTAGTGGGCTAGCGGTTTTCGATGAGCAGTTCTTC; CDR3 protein: CASSGLAVFDEQFF
CDR3 length: 16; V gene: TRBV5-1; D gene: TRBD1; J gene: TRBJ2-2; clone size: NA; CDR3 DNA: TGCGCCAGCAGCTTGTCCAGGACAGGAAACACCGGGGAGCTGTTTTTT; CDR3 protein: CASSLSRTGNTGELFF
CDR3 length: 17; V gene: TRBV5-4; D gene: NA; J gene: TRBJ2-3; clone size: NA; CDR3 DNA: TGTGCCAGCAGCCGGGACTCTGCCCAATCGTACACAGATACGCAGTATTTT; CDR3 protein: CASSRDSAQSYTDTQYF
CDR3 length: 12; V gene: TRBV28; D gene: TRBD1; J gene: TRBJ2-2; clone size: once; CDR3 DNA: TGTGCCAGCAGTCGGACAGGGCGAGGGCTGTTTTTT; CDR3 protein: CASSRTGRGLFF
CDR3 length: 18; V gene: TRBV19; D gene: TRBD2; J gene: TRBJ2-2; clone size: NA; CDR3 DNA: TGTGCCAGTAGTAGGGGGGGACTAGCGGGCGCGAACACCGGGGAGCTGTTTTTT; CDR3 protein: CASSRGGLAGANTGELFF
CDR3 length: 12; V gene: TRBV3-1/TRBV3-2; D gene: NA; J gene: TRBJ2-7; clone size: NA; CDR3 DNA: TGTGCCAGCAGGACAGGATCCTACGAGCAGTACTTC; CDR3 protein: CASRTGSYEQYF
CDR3 length: 15; V gene: TRBV5-1; D gene: NA; J gene: TRBJ2-7; clone size: few; CDR3 DNA: TGCGCCAGCAGCTTGGTGGCGGGAAGCTCCTACGAGCAGTACTTC; CDR3 protein: CASSLVAGSSYEQYF
CDR3 length: 13; V gene: TRBV7-9; D gene: TRBD1; J gene: TRBJ1-1; clone size: NA; CDR3 DNA: TGTGCCAGCGCTCAACAGGGGGACACTGAAGCTTTCTTT; CDR3 protein: CASAQQGDTEAFF
CDR3 length: 13; V gene: TRBV19; D gene: NA; J gene: TRBJ1-1; clone size: few; CDR3 DNA: TGTGCCAGTAGTCCACACCTGCGGACTGAAGCTTTCTTT; CDR3 protein: CASSPHLRTEAFF
CDR3 length: 12; V gene: TRBV2; D gene: NA; J gene: TRBJ2-5; clone size: NA; CDR3 DNA: TGTGCCAGCAGGTCGGACCAAGAGACCCAGTACTTC; CDR3 protein: CASRSDQETQYF
CDR3 length: 14; V gene: TRBV18; D gene: NA; J gene: TRBJ2-3; clone size: NA; CDR3 DNA: TGTGCCAGCTCACCACGAGAGCGGGCAGATACGCAGTATTTT; CDR3 protein: CASSPRERADTQYF
CDR3 length: 19; V gene: TRBV3-1/TRBV3-2; D gene: NA; J gene: TRBJ2-6; clone size: NA; CDR3 DNA: TGTGCCAGCAGCCAAGGAATCGTCCGCGGGCCCGAAGGGGCCAACGTCCTGACTTTC; CDR3 protein: CASSQGIVRGPEGANVLTF
CDR3 length: 12; V gene: TRBV5-4; D gene: TRBD1; J gene: TRBJ2-4; clone size: NA; CDR3 DNA: TGTGCCAGCAGCTTGGAAAGGGACAGGTCTATGTTC; CDR3 protein: CASSLERDRSMF
CDR3 length: 12; V gene: TRBV10-2; D gene: NA; J gene: TRBJ1-1; clone size: NA; CDR3 DNA: TGCGCCAGCAGTGAGTGGCGGCGTGAAGCTTTCTTT; CDR3 protein: CASSEWRREAFF
CDR3 length: 13; V gene: TRBV2; D gene: TRBD1; J gene: TRBJ1-1; clone size: NA; CDR3 DNA: TGTGCCAGCAGTGACAGGGGGACCACTGAAGCTTTCTTT; CDR3 protein: CASSDRGTTEAFF
CDR3 length: 16; V gene: TRBV6-1; D gene: NA; J gene: TRBJ1-6; clone size: many; CDR3 DNA: TGTGCCAGCAGTGAAGTAGGGGGAACGGGTAATTCACCCCTCCACTTT; CDR3 protein: CASSEVGGTGNSPLHF
CDR3 length: 12; V gene: TRBV6-5; D gene: NA; J gene: TRBJ2-2; clone size: NA; CDR3 DNA: TGTGCCAGCAGGGGGGGGCCAGGGGAGCTGTTTTTT; CDR3 protein: CASRGGPGELFF
CDR3 length: 17; V gene: TRBV5-1; D gene: TRBD1; J gene: TRBJ1-6; clone size: NA; CDR3 DNA: TGCGCCAGCAGCTTGAAAACAGGGGGCAATTATAATTCACCCCTCCACTTT; CDR3 protein: CASSLKTGGNYNSPLHF
CDR3 length: 14; V gene: TRBV6-5; D gene: TRBD1; J gene: TRBJ2-3; clone size: NA; CDR3 DNA: TGTGCCAGCAGTCGGACAGGGGGCGGGTATACGCAGTATTTT; CDR3 protein: CASSRTGGGYTQYF
CDR3 length: 13; V gene: TRBV6-1; D gene: NA; J gene: TRBJ1-5; clone size: once; CDR3 DNA: TGTGCCAGCAGGGAAGACATCAATCAGCCCCAGCATTTT; CDR3 protein: CASREDINQPQHF
CDR3 length: 15; V gene: TRBV7-3; D gene: TRBD2; J gene: TRBJ2-1; clone size: once; CDR3 DNA: TGTGCCAGCAGCTTGGCCGGGACTAGCGGGGAGTCGTGGTTCTTC; CDR3 protein: CASSLAGTSGESWFF
CDR3 length: 14; V gene: TRBV5-6; D gene: NA; J gene: TRBJ2-7; clone size: many; CDR3 DNA: TGTGCCAGCAGCTACCCAGGCGAACTCTACGAGCAGTACTTC; CDR3 protein: CASSYPGELYEQYF
CDR3 length: 15; V gene: TRBV6-1; D gene: TRBD1; J gene: TRBJ2-1; clone size: NA; CDR3 DNA: TGTGCCAGCAGACCCGGACAGGGGGCACAGAATGAGCAGTTCTTC; CDR3 protein: CASRPGQGAQNEQFF
CDR3 length: 14; V gene: TRBV18; D gene: NA; J gene: TRBJ2-7; clone size: NA; CDR3 DNA: TGTGCCAGCTCACCCGGGTCGAGCTCCTACGAGCAGTACTTC; CDR3 protein: CASSPGSSSYEQYF
CDR3 length: 14; V gene: TRBV19; D gene: NA; J gene: TRBJ1-5; clone size: NA; CDR3 DNA: TGTGCCAGTACCCGAGTATTTGGAGATCAGCCCCAGCATTTT; CDR3 protein: CASTRVFGDQPQHF
CDR3 length: 14; V gene: TRBV6-5; D gene: NA; J gene: TRBJ1-2; clone size: NA; CDR3 DNA: TGTGCCAGCAGGGGTTGGAGCGAGAACTATGGCTACACCTTC; CDR3 protein: CASRGWSENYGYTF